This TCR beta chain was recorded in a study of T cell responses to AZD1222 COVID-19 vaccine. Findings and caveats of the study: Seropositive at baseline were only a handful of AZD1222 recipients.

Details on this clone: The antigen remains undetermined.

Trimming left V 0 bases short and J 0 bases short, with 10 bases between. The CDR3 sequence is 16 residues long. CDR1 and CDR2 (germline): SGDLS, YYNGEE. Assay: immunoSEQ multiplex PCR; the TCRdb copy retains only in-frame clones and omits some. Here the sample spans about 69,000 clones, roughly 85% being singletons. Here the sequenced sample was peripheral blood, taken 28 days after the second AZD1222 dose. This chain uses TRBV9 with TRBJ1-3; D not resolved. The receptor comes from an adult who received the AZD1222 COVID-19 vaccine. The CDR3 coding sequence is TGTGCCAGCAGCGTAGCCTCCGGCATCTCTGGAAACACCATATATTTT. Encoded protein: CASSVASGISGNTIYF.